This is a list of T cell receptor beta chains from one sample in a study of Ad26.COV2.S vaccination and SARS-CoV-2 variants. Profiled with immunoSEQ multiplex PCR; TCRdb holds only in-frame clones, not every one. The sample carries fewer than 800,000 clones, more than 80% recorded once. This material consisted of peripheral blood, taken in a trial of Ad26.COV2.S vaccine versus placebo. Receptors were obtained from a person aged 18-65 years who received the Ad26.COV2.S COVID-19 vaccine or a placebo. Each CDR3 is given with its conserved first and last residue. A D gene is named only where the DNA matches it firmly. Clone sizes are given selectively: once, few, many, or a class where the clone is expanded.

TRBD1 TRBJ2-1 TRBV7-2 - CASSKTGDRNEQFF TGTGCCAGCAGTAAGACAGGGGATAGGAATGAGCAGTTCTTC
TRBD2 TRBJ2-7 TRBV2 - CASIRQIGLAGGISYEQYF TGTGCCAGCATTCGCCAGATCGGGTTAGCGGGAGGGATCTCCTACGAGCAGTACTTC
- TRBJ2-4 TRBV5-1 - CASSYTTGLEAKNIQYF TGCGCCAGCAGCTATACGACAGGCTTGGAAGCCAAAAACATTCAGTACTTC
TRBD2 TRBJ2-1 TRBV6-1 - CASSVWGGSLSNEQFF TGTGCCAGCAGTGTCTGGGGGGGGTCCCTCTCAAATGAGCAGTTCTTC
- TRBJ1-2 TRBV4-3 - CASSQDLPFGRGGYTF TGCGCCAGCAGCCAAGATCTCCCCTTCGGGCGCGGAGGCTACACCTTC
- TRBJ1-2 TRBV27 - CASSSRILGGYTF TGTGCCAGCAGTTCCAGGATCCTCGGGGGCTACACCTTC
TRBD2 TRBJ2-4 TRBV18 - CASSQSGRAKNIQYF TGTGCCAGCTCACAGAGCGGGAGAGCCAAAAACATTCAGTACTTC
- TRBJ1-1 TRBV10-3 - CAIRSEGWTEAFF TGTGCCATCAGGTCAGAGGGTTGGACTGAAGCTTTCTTT
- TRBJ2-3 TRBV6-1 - CASSEGSLADTQYF TGTGCCAGCAGTGAAGGCAGCCTGGCGGATACGCAGTATTTT
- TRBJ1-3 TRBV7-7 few CASSLGSGGNGDTIYF TGTGCCAGCAGCTTAGGATCCGGGGGCAATGGAGACACCATATATTTT
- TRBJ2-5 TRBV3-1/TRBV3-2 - CASSQGGRETQYF TGTGCCAGCAGCCAAGGGGGAAGAGAGACCCAGTACTTC